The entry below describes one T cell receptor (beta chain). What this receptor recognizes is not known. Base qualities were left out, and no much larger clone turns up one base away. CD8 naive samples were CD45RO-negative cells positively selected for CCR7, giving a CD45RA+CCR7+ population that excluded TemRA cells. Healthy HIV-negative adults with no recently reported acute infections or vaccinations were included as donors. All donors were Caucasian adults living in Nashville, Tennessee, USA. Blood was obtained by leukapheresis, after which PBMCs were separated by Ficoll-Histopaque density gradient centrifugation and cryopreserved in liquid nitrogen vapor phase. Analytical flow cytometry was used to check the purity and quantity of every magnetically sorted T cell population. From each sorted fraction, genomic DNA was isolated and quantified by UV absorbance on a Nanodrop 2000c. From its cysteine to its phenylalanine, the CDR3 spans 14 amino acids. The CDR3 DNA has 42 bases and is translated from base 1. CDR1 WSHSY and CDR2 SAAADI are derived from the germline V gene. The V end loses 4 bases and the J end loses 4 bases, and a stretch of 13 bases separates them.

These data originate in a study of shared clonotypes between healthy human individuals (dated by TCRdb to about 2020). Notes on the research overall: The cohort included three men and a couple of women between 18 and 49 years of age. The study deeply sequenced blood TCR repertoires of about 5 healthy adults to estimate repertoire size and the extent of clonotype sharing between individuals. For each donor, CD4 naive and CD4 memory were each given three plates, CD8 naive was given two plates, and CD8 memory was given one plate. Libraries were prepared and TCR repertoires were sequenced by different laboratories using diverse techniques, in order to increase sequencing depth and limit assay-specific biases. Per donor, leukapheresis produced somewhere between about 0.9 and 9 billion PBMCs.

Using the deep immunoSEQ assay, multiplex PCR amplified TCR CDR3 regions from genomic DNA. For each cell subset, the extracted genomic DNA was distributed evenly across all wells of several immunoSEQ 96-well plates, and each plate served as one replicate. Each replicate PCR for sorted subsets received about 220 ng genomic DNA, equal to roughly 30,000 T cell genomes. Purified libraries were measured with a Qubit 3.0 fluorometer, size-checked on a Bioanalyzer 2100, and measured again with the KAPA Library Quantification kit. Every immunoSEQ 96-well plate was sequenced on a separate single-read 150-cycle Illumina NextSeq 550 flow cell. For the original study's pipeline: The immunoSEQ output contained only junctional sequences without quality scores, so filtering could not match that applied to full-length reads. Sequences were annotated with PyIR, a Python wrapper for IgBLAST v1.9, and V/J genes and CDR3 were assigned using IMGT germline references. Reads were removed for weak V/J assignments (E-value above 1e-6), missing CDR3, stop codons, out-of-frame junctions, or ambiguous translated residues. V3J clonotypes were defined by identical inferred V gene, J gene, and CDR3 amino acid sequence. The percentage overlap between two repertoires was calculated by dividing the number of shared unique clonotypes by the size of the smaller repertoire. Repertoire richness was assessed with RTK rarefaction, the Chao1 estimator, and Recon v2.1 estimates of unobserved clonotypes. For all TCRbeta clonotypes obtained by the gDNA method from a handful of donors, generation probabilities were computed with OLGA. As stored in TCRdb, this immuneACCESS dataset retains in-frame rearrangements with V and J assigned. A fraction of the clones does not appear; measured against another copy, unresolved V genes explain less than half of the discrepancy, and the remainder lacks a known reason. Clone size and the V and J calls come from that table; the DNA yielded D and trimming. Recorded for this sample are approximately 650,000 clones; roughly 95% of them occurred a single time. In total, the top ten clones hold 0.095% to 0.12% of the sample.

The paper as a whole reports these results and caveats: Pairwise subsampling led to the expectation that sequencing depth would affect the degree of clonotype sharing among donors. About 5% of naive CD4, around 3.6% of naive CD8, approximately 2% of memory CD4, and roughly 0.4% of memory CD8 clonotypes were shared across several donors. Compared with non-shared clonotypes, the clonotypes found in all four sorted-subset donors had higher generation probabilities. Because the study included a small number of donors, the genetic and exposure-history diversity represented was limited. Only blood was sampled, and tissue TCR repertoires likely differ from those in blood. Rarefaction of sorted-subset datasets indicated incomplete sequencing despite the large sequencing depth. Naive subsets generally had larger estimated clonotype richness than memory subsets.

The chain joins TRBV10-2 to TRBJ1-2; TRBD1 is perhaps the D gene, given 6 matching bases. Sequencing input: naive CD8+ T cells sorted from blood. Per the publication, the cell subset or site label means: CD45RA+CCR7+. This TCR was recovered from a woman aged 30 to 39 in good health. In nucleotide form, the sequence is TGCGCCAGCAGTGTTGACAGGAGTACCTATGGCTACACCTTC. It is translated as CASSVDRSTYGYTF.